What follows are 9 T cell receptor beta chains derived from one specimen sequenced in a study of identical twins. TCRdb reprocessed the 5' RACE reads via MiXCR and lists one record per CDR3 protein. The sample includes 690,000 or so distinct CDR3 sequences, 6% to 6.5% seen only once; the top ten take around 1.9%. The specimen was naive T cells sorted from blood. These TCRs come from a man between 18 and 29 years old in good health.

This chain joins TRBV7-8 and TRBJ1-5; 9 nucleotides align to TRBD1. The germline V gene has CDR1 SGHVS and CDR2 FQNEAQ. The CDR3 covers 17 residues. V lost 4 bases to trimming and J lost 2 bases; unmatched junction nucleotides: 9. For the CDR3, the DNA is TGTGCCAGCAGCTCAACAGGGGGCAGTGAGGGCAATCAGCCCCAGCATTTT. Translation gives CASSSTGGSEGNQPQHF.

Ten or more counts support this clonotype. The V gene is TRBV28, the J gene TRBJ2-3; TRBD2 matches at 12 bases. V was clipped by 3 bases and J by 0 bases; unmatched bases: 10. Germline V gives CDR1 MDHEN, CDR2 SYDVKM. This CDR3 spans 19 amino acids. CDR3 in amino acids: CASSLPYLAGGVSTDTQYF. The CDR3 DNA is TGTGCCAGCAGTTTGCCCTATCTAGCGGGAGGGGTTAGCACAGATACGCAGTATTTT.

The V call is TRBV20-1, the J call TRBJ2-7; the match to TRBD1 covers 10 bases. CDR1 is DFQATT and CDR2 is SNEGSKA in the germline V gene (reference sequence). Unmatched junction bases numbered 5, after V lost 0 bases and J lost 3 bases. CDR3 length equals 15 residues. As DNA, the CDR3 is TGCAGTGCTAGAGATCGAAGGACAGGGGGCTACGAGCAGTACTTC. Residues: CSARDRRTGGYEQYF.

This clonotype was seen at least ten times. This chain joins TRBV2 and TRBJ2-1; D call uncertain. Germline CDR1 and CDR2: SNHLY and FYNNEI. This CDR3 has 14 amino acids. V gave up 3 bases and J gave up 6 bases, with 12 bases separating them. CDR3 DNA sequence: TGTGCCAGCAGTGATGATACCGCCCCCAATGAGCAGTTCTTC. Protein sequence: CASSDDTAPNEQFF.

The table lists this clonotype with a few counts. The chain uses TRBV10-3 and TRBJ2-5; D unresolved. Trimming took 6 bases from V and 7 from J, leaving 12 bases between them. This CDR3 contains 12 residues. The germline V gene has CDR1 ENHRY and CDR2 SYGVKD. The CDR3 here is CAIRSPSGTQYF. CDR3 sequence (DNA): TGTGCCATCAGGAGCCCGTCGGGGACCCAGTACTTC.

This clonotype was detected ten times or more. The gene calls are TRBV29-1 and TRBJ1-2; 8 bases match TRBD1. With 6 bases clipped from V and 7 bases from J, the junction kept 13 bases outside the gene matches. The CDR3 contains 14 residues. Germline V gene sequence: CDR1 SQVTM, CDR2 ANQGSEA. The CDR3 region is CSVGQGSGRGGYTF. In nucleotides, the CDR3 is TGCAGCGTCGGACAGGGAAGCGGGAGAGGTGGCTACACCTTC.

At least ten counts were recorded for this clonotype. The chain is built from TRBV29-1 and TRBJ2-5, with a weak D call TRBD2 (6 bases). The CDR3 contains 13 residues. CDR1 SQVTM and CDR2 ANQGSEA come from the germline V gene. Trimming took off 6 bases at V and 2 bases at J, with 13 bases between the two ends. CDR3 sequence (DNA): TGCAGCGTCGGACTACCAGTGCAAGAGACCCAGTACTTC. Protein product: CSVGLPVQETQYF.

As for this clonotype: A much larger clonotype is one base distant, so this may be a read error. CDR3 coding DNA: TGTGCCAGCAGTCCGGCAGGGTCGGACGAGCAGTACTTC. Amino acid sequence: CASSPAGSDEQYF. The chain couples TRBV12-3 or TRBV12-4 to TRBJ2-7, with D possibly TRBD1 on 5 matching bases. The V end lost 5 bases, the J end lost 5 bases, and 13 bases lay between the germline ends. CDR3 length: 13 amino acids.

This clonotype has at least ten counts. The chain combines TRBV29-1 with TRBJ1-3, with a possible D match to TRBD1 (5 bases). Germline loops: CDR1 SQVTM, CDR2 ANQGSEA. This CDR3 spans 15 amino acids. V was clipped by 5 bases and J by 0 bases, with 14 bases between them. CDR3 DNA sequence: TGCAGCGTTTGGATAACAGGCCTCTCTGGAAACACCATATATTTT. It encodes CSVWITGLSGNTIYF.